A single sample is the source of the 20 T cell receptor beta chains below, sequenced in a study of blood T cells in healthy people across ages (dated by TCRdb to about 2015). Libraries were made using 5' RACE. Sequenced on an Illumina HiSeq 2500. A second PCR of roughly 6 to 12 cycles was run with a J-beta primer mix and a sample-barcoded 5' primer. In-frame beta chains were kept once TCRdb had trimmed the public reads at Q25 with fastp and called clones with MiXCR. For every CDR3 protein sequence, its rows merge into one entry that carries the most common genes and DNA. This sample is represented by about 1.8 million distinct CDR3 sequences; around 48% of them were singletons. Clones ranked in the top ten supply approximately 2.1% of the sample. The sample was blood. The receptors come from a woman aged 40 to 49 in good health.

The V call is TRBV28, the J call TRBJ2-3, with 8 bases matching TRBD2. V lost 5 bases, J lost 2 bases, and 12 bases stayed unmatched. The CDR3 is made up of 17 amino acids. CDR1 and CDR2 from the germline V gene are MDHEN and SYDVKM. CDR3 protein: CASSALEGGGFTDTQYF. The CDR3 coding sequence is TGTGCCAGCAGTGCCCTGGAGGGCGGGGGGTTCACAGATACGCAGTATTTT.

This chain links TRBV6-1 with TRBJ2-5; no reliable D call. Germline V gene lookup returns CDR1 MNHNS and CDR2 SASEGT. This CDR3 has 12 amino acids. V lost 10 bases, J lost 2 bases, and 11 bases lay in between. The CDR3 protein is CAIQTRQETQYF. The CDR3 DNA sequence: TGTGCCATCCAGACGAGGCAAGAGACCCAGTACTTC.

This clonotype was counted a few times. The CDR3 loop is CSARAGTAYNEQFF. The CDR3 bases are TGCAGTGCTAGAGCGGGAACCGCCTACAATGAGCAGTTCTTC. The rearrangement links TRBV20-1 to TRBJ2-1; tentative D call: TRBD2 (5 bases). The V gene's germline CDR1 is DFQATT and CDR2 SNEGSKA (reference sequence). The CDR3 length is 14 residues. V was pared by 1 base and J by 2 bases, with 9 bases between.

The rearrangement uses TRBV20-1 and TRBJ2-5, with D possibly matching TRBD2 (5 bases). The germline CDR1 and CDR2 sequences are DFQATT and SNEGSKA (reference sequence). Trimming shortened V by 5 bases and J by 5 bases, and 15 bases separated the two germline ends. The CDR3 sequence is 13 residues long. The CDR3 loop reads CSARGQEAETQYF. CDR3 nucleotide sequence: TGCAGTGCTCGAGGGCAGGAGGCGGAGACCCAGTACTTC.

The chain joins TRBV21-1 to TRBJ2-1; TRBD2 is taken as the D call from the table, unchecked against the DNA. TRBV21-1 represents a pseudogene. This CDR3 has 20 residues. The CDR3 DNA sequence: TGTGCCAGCAGCAAATGCCGAGACCAAGTTAGCGGGAGCCCTTACAATGAGCAGTTCTTC. Translation: CASSKCRDQVSGSPYNEQFF.

The chain carries TRBV10-3 and TRBJ2-7; 11 bases map to TRBD1. The CDR3 is made up of 18 amino acids. Trimming removed 3 bases from V and 4 bases from J; junction bases left unmatched: 14. Germline CDR1 is ENHRY and CDR2 is SYGVKD. CDR3 sequence: CAISDPRVSGTGGYEQYF. The CDR3 nucleotides are TGTGCCATCAGTGACCCAAGAGTATCCGGGACAGGGGGATACGAGCAGTACTTC.

This chain joins TRBV18 and TRBJ2-4; D is unresolved. V shed 0 bases and J shed 5 bases, with 11 bases lying between them. Germline loops: CDR1 KGHSH, CDR2 LQKENI. This CDR3 is built from 15 residues. CDR3 in amino acids: CASSPPMGQQNIQYF. The CDR3, as DNA: TGTGCCAGCTCACCACCGATGGGTCAGCAAAACATTCAGTACTTC.

A few counts support this clonotype. The chain recombines TRBV10-3 with TRBJ2-7, with a possible D match to TRBD1 (7 bases). CDR1 and CDR2 from the germline V gene are ENHRY and SYGVKD. The ends were cut back, 4 bases at V and 7 bases at J, with 14 bases in the middle. The length of the CDR3 is 13 residues. The CDR3 reads CAISAGGGGEQYF. The CDR3 DNA reads TGTGCCATCAGTGCAGGAGGGGGCGGGGAGCAGTACTTC.

The genes are TRBV19 and TRBJ2-3; 7 nucleotides match TRBD1. V trimming: 4 bases; J trimming: 0 bases; junction bases outside the gene matches: 10. From germline, CDR1 is LNHDA and CDR2 SQIVND (reference sequence). This CDR3 contains 17 residues. CDR3 in DNA: TGTGCCAGTAGTACCCCCGACAGGGCGAAAAGCACAGATACGCAGTATTTT. The encoded protein is CASSTPDRAKSTDTQYF.

This clonotype was observed a handful of times. The rearrangement uses TRBV7-3 and TRBJ2-1, with 15 nucleotides matching TRBD2. The germline V gene has CDR1 SGHTA and CDR2 FQGTGA. Germline trimming cut 2 bases from V and 7 bases from J; bases unmatched to any gene: 6. The CDR3 runs to 17 residues. The CDR3 here is CASSLPGLAGGLNEQFF. The CDR3 DNA is TGTGCCAGCAGCTTACCCGGACTAGCGGGGGGGCTGAATGAGCAGTTCTTC.

This clonotype has a handful of counts. CDR3 DNA: TGCAGTGCTCCCCTACTAGTGGATGAGCAGTTCTTC. Encoded protein: CSAPLLVDEQFF. This chain joins TRBV20-1 and TRBJ2-1, with D perhaps TRBD2 (5 bases). This CDR3 spans 12 amino acids. The V gene lost 5 bases and the J gene lost 8 bases, with 13 bases spanning the gap. CDR1 and CDR2 from the germline V gene are DFQATT and SNEGSKA (reference sequence).

The rearrangement joins TRBV20-1 to TRBJ2-1, with 11 bases matching TRBD1. V shed 7 bases, J shed 5 bases, and the junction held 4 bases outside the gene matches. Germline V lookup: CDR1 DFQATT, CDR2 SNEGSKA (reference sequence). This CDR3 is built from 13 residues. CDR3 amino acids: CSVPGQGDNEQFF. CDR3 nucleotides: TGCAGTGTTCCGGGACAGGGGGACAATGAGCAGTTCTTC.

In regard to this clonotype: At one of its ends the junction is not consistent with the germline gene, which may arise from a read error. The chain links TRBV14 to TRBJ2-1; the D is unclear. The CDR3 sequence is 15 residues long. Germline-derived CDR1 and CDR2 are SGHDN and FVKESK. The CDR3 is CASSQGDRSCNEQFF. CDR3 sequence (DNA): TGTGCCAGCAGCCAAGGCGATAGATCCTGCAATGAGCAGTTCTTC.

The rearrangement links TRBV11-2 to TRBJ2-5; possibly TRBD1 for D (6 bases). The CDR3 spans 11 residues. Germline V gene sequence: CDR1 SGHAT, CDR2 FQNNGV. V was cut by 1 base and J by 12 bases, with 9 bases left in between. The CDR3 nucleotides read TGTGCCAGCAGCTTAGGCCAGGGGAAGTACTTC. It specifies CASSLGQGKYF.

This clonotype was observed once. This chain connects TRBV20-1 to TRBJ2-5; D might be TRBD2 (5 bases). The CDR3 consists of 15 residues. Germline CDR1 DFQATT, CDR2 SNEGSKA (reference sequence). Trimming cost V 7 bases and J 3 bases, with 21 bases left between them. Here the CDR3 reads CSGSPLTSIKETQYF. Written as DNA, the CDR3 is TGCAGTGGTAGCCCACTCACTAGTATTAAAGAGACCCAGTACTTC.

The genes are TRBV7-2 and TRBJ2-1; TRBD2 aligns across 7 bases. CDR1 is SGHTA, CDR2 FQGNSA, per germline. This CDR3 has 16 amino acids. J was trimmed by 6 bases and V by 1 base; bases with no gene match: 9. CDR3 sequence reads: CASSLVSWRGSNEQFF. DNA of the CDR3: TGTGCCAGCAGCTTAGTTAGTTGGCGGGGGAGCAATGAGCAGTTCTTC.

This clonotype was recorded a few times. This rearrangement joins TRBV7-2 to TRBJ1-2, with 12 positions matching TRBD1. This CDR3 is 17 amino acids long. Germline V gives CDR1 SGHTA, CDR2 FQGNSA. The V gene end was trimmed by 4 bases and the J gene end by 3 bases; junction bases not matched to a gene: 9. The CDR3 nucleotides are TGTGCCAGCAGCTCGGGACAGGGGGCGGGGCAGTACTATGGCTACACCTTC. This translates into CASSSGQGAGQYYGYTF.

The chain carries TRBV24-1 and TRBJ2-1; the D gene is possibly TRBD1 (5 bases). The length of the CDR3 is 14 residues. CDR1 and CDR2 (germline): KGHDR, SFDVKD. The V end lost 4 bases, the J end lost 5 bases, and 11 bases lay between the germline ends. CDR3 in amino acids: CATSEKGSNNEQFF. The DNA of the CDR3 is TGTGCCACCAGTGAAAAGGGGTCCAACAATGAGCAGTTCTTC.

DNA of the CDR3: TGTGCCAGCAGAGGGAGGGCTGGGGCCAACGTCCTGACTTTC. The encoded protein is CASRGRAGANVLTF. This chain connects TRBV6-2 or TRBV6-3 to TRBJ2-6; 7 bases fit TRBD2. The CDR3 is 14 residues long. CDR1 is MNHEY and CDR2 is SVGEGT in the germline V gene. With V trimmed by 6 bases and J by 2 bases, 1 base remained unmatched.

The rearrangement joins TRBV5-1 to TRBJ2-4; D tentatively fits TRBD1 or TRBD2 (5 bases each). The DNA matches TRBJ2-7 better at its end, which makes the J call doubtful. Germline CDR1 reads SGHRS; CDR2 reads YFSETQ. CDR3 length equals 17 residues. CDR3 region: CASRFRVTKGSSYEQYF. In DNA, the CDR3 is TGCGCCAGCCGTTTCCGAGTCACAAAGGGGAGTAGCTACGAGCAGTACTTC.